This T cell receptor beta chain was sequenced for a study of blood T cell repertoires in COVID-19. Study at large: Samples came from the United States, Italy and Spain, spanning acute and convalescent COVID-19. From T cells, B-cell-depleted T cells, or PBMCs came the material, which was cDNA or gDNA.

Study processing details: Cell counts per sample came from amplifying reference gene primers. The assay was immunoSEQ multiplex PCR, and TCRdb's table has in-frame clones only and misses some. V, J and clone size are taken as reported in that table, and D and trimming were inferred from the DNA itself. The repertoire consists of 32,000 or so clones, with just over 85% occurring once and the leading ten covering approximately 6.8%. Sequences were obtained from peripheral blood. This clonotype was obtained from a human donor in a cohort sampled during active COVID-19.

The CDR3 protein is CASSLGAYTEAFF. CDR3 in DNA: TGTGCCAGCAGCTTAGGGGCTTACACTGAAGCTTTCTTT. The rearrangement links TRBV5-8 to TRBJ1-1, with a tentative D call TRBD1 (5 bases). Trimming removed 2 bases from V and 3 bases from J, with 8 bases in between. Germline loops: CDR1 SGHTS, CDR2 YDEGEE. The CDR3 length is 13 residues.